One sample yielded the 17 T cell receptor beta chains listed below, sequenced in a study of radiotherapy plus CTLA-4 blockade in lung cancer. Sequencing used immunoSEQ multiplex PCR; TCRdb keeps in-frame clones, though not all of them. Of tens of thousands of clones listed, around 80% are singletons. Sequenced material: peripheral blood, taken from a patient treated with radiotherapy plus ipilimumab. The receptors shown here come from a human donor with non-small cell lung cancer who had a complete response to radiotherapy plus ipilimumab.

To note about this clone: Other DNA sequences in the same sample also yield this CDR3. V usage is TRBV12-5 and J usage is TRBJ1-2; D is unresolved. Between the trimmed V and J ends, which lost 9 bases and 0 bases, there was a span of 8 bases. Germline V CDR1 and CDR2: LGHNT, FRNRAP. This CDR3 has 12 amino acids. CDR3 protein: CASGQSNYGYTF. CDR3 nucleotides: TGTGCTAGCGGGCAGTCTAACTATGGCTACACCTTC.

The chain recombines TRBV6-5 with TRBJ2-3; 7 bases align to TRBD1. Germline lookup yields CDR1 MNHEY and CDR2 SVGAGI. Germline trimming cut 4 bases from V and 0 bases from J; bases unmatched to any gene: 7. This CDR3 region has 16 residues. CDR3 protein: CASSLSGQLSTDTQYF. As DNA, the CDR3 is TGTGCCAGCAGTTTATCGGGACAGTTAAGCACAGATACGCAGTATTTT.

The gene calls are TRBV5-6 and TRBJ1-2; 7 bases agree with TRBD1. Germline loops: CDR1 SGHDT, CDR2 YYEEEE. There are 15 residues in the CDR3. V was pared by 6 bases and J by 3 bases, with 11 bases of the junction left unmatched. CDR3 sequence: CASNLLGTGDYGYTF. DNA for the CDR3: TGTGCCAGCAATCTCCTCGGAACAGGGGACTATGGCTACACCTTC.

This clone was seen only once. CDR3 loop: CASSGQGRRNTEAFF. The DNA for the CDR3 is TGTGCCAGCAGTGGACAGGGGCGAAGGAACACTGAAGCTTTCTTT. The chain employs TRBV6-5 and TRBJ1-1; 9 bases fit TRBD1. The CDR3 consists of 15 residues. V gave up 5 bases and J gave up 1 base; unmatched junction bases: 5. CDR1 MNHEY and CDR2 SVGAGI come from the germline V gene.

This sequence joins TRBV6-5 and TRBJ1-1; TRBD1 might be the D (6 bases). The CDR3 loop spans 16 amino acids. Germline values: CDR1 MNHEY, CDR2 SVGAGI. The ends were cut back, 2 bases at V and 0 bases at J, with 13 bases in the middle. The chain's CDR3 is CASSYGAGTLNTEAFF. As DNA, the CDR3 is TGTGCCAGCAGTTACGGGGCCGGGACATTGAACACTGAAGCTTTCTTT.

V is TRBV2 and J is TRBJ2-5; 9 positions agree with TRBD2. The CDR3 is 16 residues long. Germline V gene data show CDR1 as SNHLY and CDR2 as FYNNEI. The junction had 13 bases not matched to a gene; V was cut back by 7 bases and J by 4 bases. DNA for the CDR3: TGTGCCAGCACCTTAGGGGCTAGCGGGGTAGGAGAGACCCAGTACTTC. Its protein product is CASTLGASGVGETQYF.

This chain joins TRBV30 and TRBJ2-7; possibly TRBD2 for D (6 bases). In germline, CDR1 is GTSNPN, CDR2 SVGIG (reference sequence). The CDR3 is 14 amino acids. Trimming took off 2 bases at V and 0 bases at J, with 11 bases between the two ends. The CDR3: CAWSRGGSSYEQYV. The CDR3, as DNA: TGTGCCTGGAGTCGCGGAGGGAGCTCCTACGAGCAGTACGTC.

The chain joins TRBV6-1 to TRBJ2-1; 12 nucleotides match TRBD2. Germline V gene lookup returns CDR1 MNHNS and CDR2 SASEGT. V lost 7 bases, J lost 8 bases, and 3 bases stayed unmatched. CDR3 length equals 13 residues. CDR3 protein: CASTLAGGHEQFF. As DNA, the CDR3 is TGTGCCAGCACTCTAGCGGGAGGGCATGAGCAGTTCTTC.

The V gene is TRBV2, the J gene TRBJ1-6; no reliable D call. V was shortened by 8 bases and J by 3 bases, with 8 bases between the two germline ends. The CDR3 length is 13 residues. Germline values: CDR1 SNHLY, CDR2 FYNNEI. The CDR3 region has the DNA TGTGCCAGCTTCGGCAGCTATAATTCACCCCTCCACTTT. Translated: CASFGSYNSPLHF.

J is TRBJ1-3 and V is TRBV29-1; D gene ambiguous. CDR1 is SQVTM and CDR2 is ANQGSEA in the germline V gene. The CDR3 consists of 13 residues. Trimming shortened V by 5 bases and J by 0 bases, and 8 bases separated the two germline ends. The CDR3 nucleotides read TGCAGCGTTTCGGTTGGCTCTGGAAACACCATATATTTT. Amino acid sequence: CSVSVGSGNTIYF.

The chain links TRBV19 to TRBJ1-5; a weak D match, TRBD1 (6 bases). This CDR3 spans 13 amino acids. Germline assignment: CDR1 LNHDA and CDR2 SQIVND (reference sequence). The CDR3 here is CAIGDNSNQPQHF. The CDR3 region has the DNA TGTGCGATAGGGGACAATAGCAATCAGCCCCAGCATTTT.

This chain connects TRBV18 to TRBJ2-1; the match to TRBD2 covers 9 bases. Unmatched junction bases numbered 6, after V lost 3 bases and J lost 6 bases. The germline gives CDR1 KGHSH, CDR2 LQKENI. The CDR3 runs to 15 residues. The CDR3 spells CASSPSELAGNEQFF. CDR3 nucleotides: TGTGCCAGCTCACCCTCGGAACTAGCGGGCAATGAGCAGTTCTTC.

The J gene is TRBJ2-6, the V gene TRBV7-6; no clear D gene. V lost 3 bases and J 2 bases, leaving 5 bases between the germline ends. CDR1 and CDR2 (germline): SGHVS, FNYEAQ. The CDR3 covers 14 residues. The CDR3 region is CASSFQAGANVLTF. DNA of the CDR3: TGTGCCAGCAGCTTTCAGGCTGGGGCCAACGTCCTGACTTTC.

In its sample, this clone was seen once. V gene TRBV18 combines with J gene TRBJ1-5; D uncertain. The CDR3 runs to 14 residues. The germline V gene encodes CDR1 KGHSH and CDR2 LQKENI. V was pared by 4 bases and J by 4 bases, with 11 bases between. DNA for the CDR3: TGTGCCAGCTCACTGGAGCAGGTTAATCAGCCCCAGCATTTT. Translated, it gives CASSLEQVNQPQHF.

The chain joins TRBV11-2 to TRBJ1-2; D may be TRBD1 (6 bases). Trimming cost V 5 bases and J 5 bases, with 18 bases left between them. Germline values: CDR1 SGHAT, CDR2 FQNNGV. This CDR3 has 15 amino acids. CDR3 region: CASSPTLQGSYGYTF. The DNA for the CDR3 is TGTGCCAGCAGCCCGACCCTACAGGGTTCGTATGGCTACACCTTC.

The chain recombines TRBV5-6 with TRBJ2-2; D possibly uses TRBD1 or TRBD2 (5 bases each). The length of the CDR3 is 14 residues. Germline-derived CDR1 and CDR2 are SGHDT and YYEEEE. With 2 bases removed from V and 9 bases from J, the gap between germline ends came to 14 bases. Here the CDR3 DNA reads TGTGCCAGCAGCTTCGGGGCCTTCCTAAGGGAGCTGTTTTTT. The encoded protein is CASSFGAFLRELFF.

This clone was observed once. V and J are TRBV4-1 and TRBJ2-1; D unresolved. Germline V gene sequence: CDR1 MGHRA, CDR2 YSYEKL. The CDR3 has 12 residues. V shed 4 bases and J shed 3 bases, with 4 bases lying between them. The CDR3 reads CASSLGYNEQFF. The CDR3 nucleotides are TGCGCCAGCAGCCTAGGCTACAATGAGCAGTTCTTC.